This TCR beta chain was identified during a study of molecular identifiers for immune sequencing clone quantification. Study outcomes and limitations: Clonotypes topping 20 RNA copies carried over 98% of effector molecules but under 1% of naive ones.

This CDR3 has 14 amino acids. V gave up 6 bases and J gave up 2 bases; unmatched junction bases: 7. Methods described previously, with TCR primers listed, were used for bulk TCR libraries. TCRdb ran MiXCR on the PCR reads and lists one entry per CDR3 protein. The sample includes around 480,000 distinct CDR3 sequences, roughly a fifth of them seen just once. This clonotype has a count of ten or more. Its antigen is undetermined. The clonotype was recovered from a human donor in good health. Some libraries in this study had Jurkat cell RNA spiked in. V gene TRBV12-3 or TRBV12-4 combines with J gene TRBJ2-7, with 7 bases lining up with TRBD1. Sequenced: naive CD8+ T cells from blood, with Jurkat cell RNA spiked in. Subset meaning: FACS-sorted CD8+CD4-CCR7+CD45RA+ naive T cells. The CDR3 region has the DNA TGTGCCAGCAGCGCCCATGACAGGGCCTACGAGCAGTACTTC. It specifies CASSAHDRAYEQYF.